The clone carrying this T cell receptor (beta chain) was counted a few times. The data were taken from a study of follicular helper T cells after annual influenza vaccination. Profiling relied on immunoSEQ multiplex PCR, and the TCRdb table lists in-frame clones only, not all of them. The repertoire holds fewer than 30,000 clones, with more than 80% as singletons. The time point is: 2014-2015 season, pre-vaccination. Per the germline V gene, CDR1 is SEHNR and CDR2 is FQNEAQ (reference sequence). V dropped 0 bases and J dropped 7 bases, with 15 bases sitting between them. There are 16 residues in the CDR3.

Specimen: CXCR5+ CD38- circulating T follicular helper cells from blood, collected on the day of influenza vaccination. As for subset: circulating Tfh, non-naive CD4+CXCR5+PD-1+ (ICOS+CD38+ or ICOS-CD38-). The V gene is TRBV7-9, the J gene TRBJ1-4; possible D gene TRBD1, 5 bases. The receptor's source is an adult who received the influenza vaccine. In DNA form, the CDR3 reads TGTGCCAGCAGCTTAGCGTTCGGGGGGGTTGGTGAAAAACTGTTTTTT. It translates to CASSLAFGGVGEKLFF.